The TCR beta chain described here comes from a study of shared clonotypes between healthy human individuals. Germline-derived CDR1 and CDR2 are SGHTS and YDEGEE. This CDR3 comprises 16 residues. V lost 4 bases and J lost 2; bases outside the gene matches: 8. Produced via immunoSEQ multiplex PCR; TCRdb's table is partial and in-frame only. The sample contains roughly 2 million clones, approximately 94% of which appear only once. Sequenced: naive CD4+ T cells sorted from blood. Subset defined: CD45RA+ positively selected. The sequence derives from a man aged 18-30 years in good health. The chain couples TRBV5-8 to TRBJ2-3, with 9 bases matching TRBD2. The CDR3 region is CASSPYRLAVTDTQYF. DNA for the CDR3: TGTGCCAGCAGCCCATACCGACTAGCGGTCACAGATACGCAGTATTTT. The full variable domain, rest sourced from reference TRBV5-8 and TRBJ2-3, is EAGVTQSPTHLIKTRGQQATLRCSPISGHTSVYWYQQALGLGLQFLLWYDEGEERNRGNFPPRFSGRQFPNYSSELNVNALELEDSALYLCASSPYRLAVTDTQYFGPGTRLTVL.